The rows below give T cell receptor beta chains drawn from one sample of a study of cytomegalovirus exposure and HLA in healthy donors. Clones were read by immunoSEQ multiplex PCR, and TCRdb kept only the in-frame ones, dropping some. The sample includes a few hundred thousand clones, about 74% of them seen just once. The source material was PBMCs. These receptors came from a woman in her 30s in good health and CMV-seronegative. Each CDR3 is given with its conserved first and last residue. The order of the fields is CDR3 length, V gene, D gene, J gene, clone size, CDR3 DNA, CDR3 protein. A D gene is named only where the DNA matches it firmly. Size tells how often a clone was seen (once, few, many) or the class of an expanded clone, and some rows leave it out.

13	TRBV30	-	TRBJ1-2	once	TGTGCCTGGAGTGTACCCCTCCTAACCGGCTACACCTTC	CAWSVPLLTGYTF
16	TRBV5-4	-	TRBJ1-3	-	TGTGCCAGCAGCTTGTGGGGGGTACGCTCTGGAAACACCATATATTTT	CASSLWGVRSGNTIYF
14	TRBV29-1	-	TRBJ2-7	-	TGCAGCGTTGACGACAACGGGGTGGGCTACGAGCAGTACTTC	CSVDDNGVGYEQYF
19	TRBV7-9	-	TRBJ2-7	-	TGTGCCAGCACCTCCTCCAGGTTGGGACACCTAAGTGCTTCCTACGAGCAGTACTTC	CASTSSRLGHLSASYEQYF
15	TRBV19	TRBD1	TRBJ1-2	-	TGTGCCAGTAGTTTGGGACAGCAACTCAACTATGGCTACACCTTC	CASSLGQQLNYGYTF
15	TRBV9	TRBD2	TRBJ2-1	-	TGTGCCAGCAGCGTTGGGCTAGCGGAGTACAATGAGCAGTTCTTC	CASSVGLAEYNEQFF
13	TRBV6-5	-	TRBJ1-2	-	TGTGCCGGCAGTTCCGGTCTTAGCTATGGCTACACCTTC	CAGSSGLSYGYTF
11	TRBV6-1	-	TRBJ2-1	-	TGTGCCAGCAGCCCCCCGGATGAGCAGTTCTTC	CASSPPDEQFF
13	TRBV30	TRBD1	TRBJ1-1	-	TGTGCCCGGGACAGGGTTTGGAACACTGAAGCTTTCTTT	CARDRVWNTEAFF
15	TRBV5-1	TRBD2	TRBJ2-2	-	TGCGCCAGCGGTAGCGGGGGCTGGTACACCGGGGAGCTGTTTTTT	CASGSGGWYTGELFF
14	TRBV6-5	-	TRBJ1-6	-	TGTGCCAGCAGAATCCGGGACTCCTTTTCACCCCTCCACTTT	CASRIRDSFSPLHF
14	TRBV6-5	-	TRBJ1-4	once	TGTGCCAGCAGTTTAGGAGGGGTGGGGGAAAAACTGTTTTTT	CASSLGGVGEKLFF
21	TRBV15	TRBD1	TRBJ2-2	many	TGTGCCACCAGCAGAGAAAGGACGGGGGCAGGGACAGGGGGCAACACCGGGGAGCTGTTTTTT	CATSRERTGAGTGGNTGELFF
12	TRBV2	-	TRBJ1-1	few	TGTGCCAGCAGTGTGGTGGCCACTGAAGCTTTCTTT	CASSVVATEAFF
12	TRBV11-2	-	TRBJ1-1	once	TGTGCCAGCAGCTTACGGGATACTGAAGCTTTCTTT	CASSLRDTEAFF
14	TRBV11-3	-	TRBJ1-2	-	TGTGCCAGCAGCTTTGAGGGCGGAAACTCTGGCTACACCTTC	CASSFEGGNSGYTF
12	TRBV7-3	-	TRBJ2-1	few	TGTGCCAGCAGCTTTGGGGCAGACGAGCAGTTCTTC	CASSFGADEQFF
14	TRBV27	-	TRBJ1-2	-	TGTGCCAGCAGTTTGGGCAGCCCTAACTATGGCTACACCTTC	CASSLGSPNYGYTF
12	TRBV6-6	TRBD1	TRBJ1-1	-	TGTGCCGGACAGGGGCGGAACACTGAAGCTTTCTTT	CAGQGRNTEAFF
15	TRBV6-5	TRBD2	TRBJ2-1	-	TGTGCCAGCAGCTACCGGACTAGCGGAAACAATGAGCAGTTCTTC	CASSYRTSGNNEQFF
13	TRBV30	-	TRBJ1-5	few	TGTGCCTGGAGCGGGGGGGGCAATCAGCCCCAGCATTTT	CAWSGGGNQPQHF
15	TRBV5-6	TRBD1	TRBJ1-6	once	TGTGCCAGCAGCTTGGGACAGGGGATTGAATCACCCCTCCACTTT	CASSLGQGIESPLHF
16	TRBV6-1	-	TRBJ1-4	once	TGTGCCAGCAGTGAAGTGAGGGGGGGGCCTAATGAAAAACTGTTTTTT	CASSEVRGGPNEKLFF
15	TRBV2	-	TRBJ1-2	-	TGTGCCAGCAGTGAGGCCCCTGATGTCGACTATGGCTACACCTTC	CASSEAPDVDYGYTF
13	TRBV11-2	-	TRBJ2-1	-	TGTGCCAGCAGCCCTAACTCCTACAATGAGCAGTTCTTC	CASSPNSYNEQFF
15	TRBV4-1	-	TRBJ1-2	-	TGCGCCAGCAGCCAATCAACGGTAGCTAACTATGGCTACACCTTC	CASSQSTVANYGYTF
15	TRBV7-8	-	TRBJ2-5	-	TGTGCCAGCAGCTTAGATCGAGTTTCGAGAGAGACCCAGTACTTC	CASSLDRVSRETQYF
15	TRBV29-1	TRBD1	TRBJ2-2	-	TGCAGCGTTGGTTCGGGACAGGGGTTGTCCGGGGAGCTGTTTTTT	CSVGSGQGLSGELFF